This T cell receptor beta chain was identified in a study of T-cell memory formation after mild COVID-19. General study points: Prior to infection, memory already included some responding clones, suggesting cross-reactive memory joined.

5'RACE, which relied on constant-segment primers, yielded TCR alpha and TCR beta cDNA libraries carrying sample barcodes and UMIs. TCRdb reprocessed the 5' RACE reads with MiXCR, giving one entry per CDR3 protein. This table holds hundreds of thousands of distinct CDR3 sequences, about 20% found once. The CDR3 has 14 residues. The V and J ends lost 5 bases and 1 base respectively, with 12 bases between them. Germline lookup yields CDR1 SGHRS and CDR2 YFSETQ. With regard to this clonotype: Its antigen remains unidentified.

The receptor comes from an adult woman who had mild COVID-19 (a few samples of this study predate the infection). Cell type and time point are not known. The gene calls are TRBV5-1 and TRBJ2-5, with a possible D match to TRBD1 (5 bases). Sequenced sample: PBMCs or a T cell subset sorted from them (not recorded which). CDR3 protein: CASRTDPLQETQYF. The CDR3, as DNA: TGCGCCAGCAGGACAGACCCCCTCCAAGAGACCCAGTACTTC. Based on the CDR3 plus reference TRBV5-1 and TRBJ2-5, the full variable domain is KAGVTQTPRYLIKTRGQQVTLSCSPISGHRSVSWYQQTPGQGLQFLFEYFSETQRNKGNFPGRFSGRQFSNSRSEMNVSTLELGDSALYLCASRTDPLQETQYFGPGTRLLVL.